This T cell receptor (beta chain) came from a study of cytotoxic CD8 clonotypes in ibrutinib-treated CLL. This clone was observed a few times. The antigen is not known. Notes on the study in general: Treatment left the uncommon public clonotypes either contracted or stable in frequency.

CDR1 MRHNA and CDR2 SNTAGT come from the germline V gene. V was cut by 4 bases and J by 4 bases, with 8 bases left in between. CDR3 length equals 13 residues. Repertoires were generated with immunoSEQ multiplex PCR, while TCRdb's copy carries only in-frame clones and drops some. The sample has 45,000 to 65,000 clones; roughly 85% are singletons. This chain joins TRBV6-4 and TRBJ2-1; possibly TRBD2 for D (6 bases). This sequence originates from a human donor with chronic lymphocytic leukemia. This material consisted of PBMCs, taken after 24 months of ibrutinib treatment. The CDR3 here is CASSVAEYNEQFF. In nucleotides, the CDR3 is TGTGCCAGCAGTGTAGCGGAGTACAATGAGCAGTTCTTC.